This T cell receptor (beta chain) was identified during a study of blood T cell repertoires in COVID-19. Original processing notes: Amplified reference gene primers provided the basis for estimating nucleated cell counts. Method: immunoSEQ multiplex PCR; TCRdb's copy keeps in-frame clones and lacks some. V and J calls and clone size are given by that table; D and trimming were obtained from the DNA. The sample carries about 310,000 clones, about nine tenths recorded once. Germline CDR1 ENHRY, CDR2 SYGVKD. The CDR3 is 16 amino acids. The ends lost 4 bases at V and 4 bases at J; junction bases unmatched: 8.

This sequence was found in a man aged 45-60 years with active or convalescent COVID-19. The sequenced sample consisted of peripheral blood. The chain is built from TRBV10-3 and TRBJ2-1; 9 bases match TRBD2. The CDR3 nucleotides read TGTGCCATCAGTGCCTCTAGCGGGGATCGATACAATGAGCAGTTCTTC. The encoded protein is CAISASSGDRYNEQFF.